This T cell receptor beta chain came from a study of CD8 T cells in Susac syndrome (dated by TCRdb to between 2018 and 2021). Describing the broader study: Of the Susac syndrome patients who were sequenced, under 10 were in clinical remission while about six had clinically active disease. Repertoire sequencing was used to test whether CD8+ T cell activation and differentiation in Susac syndrome was antigen driven. Susac syndrome patients were therapy-naive, on corticosteroids (some also receiving IVIg), or on IVIg alone at blood withdrawal.

Peripheral blood CD8+ and CD4+ T cells from healthy donors, Susac syndrome patients and multiple sclerosis patients were profiled using high-throughput TCR beta sequencing. The Susac syndrome patients fulfilled recently defined diagnostic criteria for definite or probable disease. Bulk CD8+ and CD4+ T cells were purified by magnetic negative isolation, while CD8+ TEMRA cells were enriched using FACS. Blood was collected in EDTA tubes and processed within 24 hours, with PBMCs isolated through density gradient centrifugation. PBMCs intended for TCR sequencing were cryopreserved in liquid nitrogen and were subsequently thawed in a 37 degrees C water bath. A purity of at least 90% was achieved for sorted or isolated CD4+, CD8+ and CD8+ TEMRA cells. RNA was extracted using the RNeasy kit, and roughly 0.5 to 1 microgram was reverse transcribed with random hexamers. The immunoSEQ multiplex PCR assay, which covers 54 Vbeta and 13 Jbeta segments, was used to amplify TCR beta CDR3 regions. PCR amplification bias was corrected by using a synthetic template baseline for primer optimization and computational correction. On the study's bioinformatics: Reads were assigned to V, D and J genes according to IMGT and analyzed in immunoSEQ Analyzer, with only productive sequences retained. To calculate clonality, Shannon entropy was normalized by log2 of the number of productive unique sequences and then subtracted from one. For each patient and control, public and private clones were evaluated among the 100 most prevalent clones. A clone was defined as Susac-specific if it was absent from the healthy and MS cohorts, from 1052 published viral clones and from other ImmuneACCESS disease sequences. TCRdb redid the processing of the public reads, applying fastp at Q25 and MiXCR, and retained in-frame beta chains. Each CDR3 protein gets just one entry, which takes the most common genes and DNA from the rows behind it. The V and J calls shown here were made by TCRdb, not taken from the authors' results. The sample table shows some 180,000 distinct CDR3 sequences, and around 94% are seen once. More than 0.08% of the sample rests with the top ten.

Broader findings and caveats from the paper: The number of individuals in the TCR sequencing and HLA analysis was acknowledged as relatively small. In the CD4+ T cell repertoire of Susac syndrome patients, clonal expansion was not detected.

As concerns this clonotype: Its antigen is not yet known. Per-base qualities were not stored, and no clone one base away is much larger.

After removal of 2 bases from V and 6 bases from J, the junction retains 6 bases not matched to a gene. The CDR3 holds 14 amino acids from the cysteine to the phenylalanine. The only DNA kept is the CDR3, 42 bases in frame from the first base. Via the germline V gene, CDR1 is ENHRY and CDR2 SYGVKD. The sequence is built from TRBV10-3 and TRBJ2-7; TRBD2 agrees with 8 junctional bases. The receptor's source is a human donor with Susac syndrome. Sequencing was done on a sample of CD4+ T cells from PBMCs. The nucleotides read TGTGCCATCAGTGAGGCGGGACTAGGGGGCGAGCAGTACTTC. Its product reads: CAISEAGLGGEQYF.